The clone carrying this TCR beta chain was seen only a few times. What it binds is unknown. The data are from a study of beta chain features in type 1 diabetes. Findings and caveats of the study: Across all four CD4+ subsets, people with type 1 diabetes showed modestly shorter TCRB CDR3s.

Trimming removed 4 bases at V and 8 bases at J, with 18 bases between. CDR3 length: 15 residues. The germline CDR1 and CDR2 sequences are MNHEY and SMNVEV (reference sequence). Sorted CD4+ subsets: naive, central memory, regulatory, stem cell-like memory (CD45RO/CCR7/CD25/CD127/CD95/CD27 panel). The authors reverse transcribed all of the isolated RNA, so sequencing captured expressed TCRB transcripts. Data came from immunoSEQ multiplex PCR; TCRdb stores just in-frame clones and leaves some out. The sample has hundreds of thousands of clones, around 15% seen once; the top ten hold less than 0.025%. The source material was naive CD4+ T cells from blood. This sequence was found in a man aged 18 to 30 with type 1 diabetes. This chain uses TRBV27 with TRBJ2-1, with D perhaps matching TRBD2 (5 bases). The CDR3 DNA is TGTGCCAGCAGTTCACCCTGGGCTAGCCTCCATGAGCAGTTCTTC. Its translation: CASSSPWASLHEQFF.